These 20 T cell receptor beta chains came from one sample sequenced in a study of Ad26.COV2.S vaccination and SARS-CoV-2 variants. The treatment: some 19 received Ad26.COV2.S at low or high dose, single or two shots; 5 received placebo; per-sample allocation not given. After the first vaccine or placebo injection, samples were drawn on day 63. Using immunoSEQ multiplex PCR, the repertoire was profiled, and TCRdb retains in-frame clones only, with some absent. The sample lists more than 300,000 clones, more than 85% seen once, with about 4.6% in the top ten. The sample here was peripheral blood, taken in a trial of Ad26.COV2.S vaccine versus placebo. The receptor set was obtained from a person aged 18-65 years who received the Ad26.COV2.S COVID-19 vaccine or a placebo.

The V and J genes are TRBV9 and TRBJ1-2; D uncertain. V dropped 4 bases and J dropped 0 bases, with 13 bases sitting between them. The length of the CDR3 is 15 residues. The V gene's germline CDR1 is SGDLS and CDR2 YYNGEE. The CDR3 loop reads CASSPRRIANYGYTF. As DNA, the CDR3 is TGTGCCAGCAGCCCTCGACGGATAGCTAACTATGGCTACACCTTC.

The gene calls are TRBV18 and TRBJ1-2, with D uncertain. Trimming took off 4 bases at V and 4 bases at J, with 19 bases between the two ends. Germline V gives CDR1 KGHSH, CDR2 LQKENI. The CDR3 totals 16 residues. CDR3 loop: CASSLNGPPIGYGYTF. Written as DNA, the CDR3 is TGTGCCAGCTCACTCAATGGACCTCCCATAGGCTATGGCTACACCTTC. The variable domain in full, with the rest retrieved from reference TRBV18 and TRBJ1-2, is NAGVMQNPRHLVRRRGQEARLRCSPMKGHSHVYWYRQLPEEGLKFMVYLQKENIIDESGMPKERFSAEFPKEGPSILRIQQVVRGDSAAYFCASSLNGPPIGYGYTFGSGTRLTVV.

This chain links TRBV5-6 with TRBJ2-7, with D perhaps matching TRBD2 (6 bases). CDR3 length equals 14 residues. CDR1 is SGHDT, CDR2 YYEEEE, per germline. V dropped 2 bases and J dropped 4 bases, with 13 bases sitting between them. CDR3 loop: CASSLRGAGYEQYF. DNA for the CDR3: TGTGCCAGCAGCTTAAGAGGGGCGGGGTACGAGCAGTACTTC.

The sample holds one count of this clone. This rearrangement joins TRBV5-1 to TRBJ2-5, with TRBD2 matching over 8 bases. V shed 0 bases and J 0 bases; nucleotides not matched to a gene: 16. Germline V lookup: CDR1 SGHRS, CDR2 YFSETQ. CDR3 length: 20 residues. CDR3 in DNA: TGCGCCAGCAGCTTGGGGCCCCGCCTCGGGAGGGCGAAGGACCAAGAGACCCAGTACTTC. Amino acids: CASSLGPRLGRAKDQETQYF.

The chain combines TRBV18 with TRBJ2-5, with TRBD1 matching over 7 bases. The germline V gene encodes CDR1 KGHSH and CDR2 LQKENI. V dropped 6 bases and J dropped 2; count of bases not matched to a gene: 6. The CDR3 extends over 14 amino acids. CDR3 loop: CASSRGQVQETQYF. The CDR3 DNA sequence: TGTGCCAGCTCCCGAGGACAGGTACAAGAGACCCAGTACTTC.

The chain is built from TRBV11-3 and TRBJ2-1; TRBD2 matches 8 bases. Germline CDR1 reads SGHNT; CDR2 reads YENEEA. The CDR3 totals 13 residues. The V gene end was trimmed by 1 base and the J gene end by 8 bases; junction bases not matched to a gene: 1. The CDR3 bases are TGTGCCAGCAGCTTAGCGACTAGCGATGAGCAGTTCTTC. Protein: CASSLATSDEQFF.

For the CDR3, the DNA is TGCGCCAGCAGCCAAATGGGACAGGGGGTGAATGAGCAGTTCTTC. It yields the protein CASSQMGQGVNEQFF. The rearrangement uses TRBV4-1 and TRBJ2-1, with 11 bases fitting TRBD1. The CDR3 extends over 15 amino acids. After removal of 2 bases from V and 7 bases from J, the junction contained 4 bases not matched to a gene. Germline loops: CDR1 MGHRA, CDR2 YSYEKL.

This chain links TRBV27 with TRBJ2-1, with TRBD1 matching 7 bases. The CDR3 consists of 14 residues. J gave up 2 bases and V 5 bases, and 3 bases lay outside the gene matches. Germline lookup yields CDR1 MNHEY and CDR2 SMNVEV (reference sequence). CDR3 bases: TGTGCCAGCAGTCCGGGGACAGCCTACAATGAGCAGTTCTTC. Its translation is CASSPGTAYNEQFF.

In regard to this clone: This same CDR3 is encoded by further DNA sequences in the sample. The chain is built from TRBV7-9 and TRBJ1-2, with 10 bases that match TRBD1. Germline assignment: CDR1 SEHNR and CDR2 FQNEAQ (reference sequence). This CDR3 spans 16 amino acids. Unmatched junction bases numbered 3, after V lost 1 base and J lost 1 base. The CDR3, as DNA: TGTGCCAGCAGCTTAGGGGGGACAGGGGATAACTATGGCTACACCTTC. Translated: CASSLGGTGDNYGYTF.

The rearrangement joins TRBV27 to TRBJ1-2, with D possibly matching TRBD1 (5 bases). Germline CDR1 and CDR2: MNHEY and SMNVEV (reference sequence). The CDR3 has 14 residues. V was clipped by 5 bases and J by 4 bases, with 14 bases between them. The DNA for the CDR3 is TGTGCCAGCAGTGCGGAAACAGGAGCCTATGGCTACACCTTC. Its translation is CASSAETGAYGYTF.

This sequence joins TRBV7-2 and TRBJ2-7, with TRBD1 matching 9 bases. Germline assignment: CDR1 SGHTA and CDR2 FQGNSA. The CDR3 has 14 residues. V gave up 6 bases and J gave up 5 bases; unmatched junction bases: 8. The CDR3 spells CASSSRTGEHEQYF. DNA for the CDR3: TGTGCCAGCAGTTCTAGGACAGGGGAACACGAGCAGTACTTC.

The J gene is TRBJ2-5, the V gene TRBV25-1; D remains ambiguous. The CDR3 length is 15 residues. The ends were cut back, 2 bases at V and 0 bases at J, with 10 bases in the middle. Looked up from germline, CDR1 is MGHDK and CDR2 is SYGVNS. The CDR3 spells CASSESLGYQETQYF. In DNA, the CDR3 is TGTGCCAGCAGTGAAAGTTTGGGTTACCAAGAGACCCAGTACTTC.

As to this clone: A junction boundary mismatches the germline segment, possibly from a read error. This chain joins TRBV7-9 and TRBJ2-1; 7 nucleotides match TRBD1. CDR3 size: 15 residues. Germline V gene sequence: CDR1 SEHNR, CDR2 FQNEAQ (reference sequence). CDR3 nucleotides: TGCGCCAGCAGCATCGGGACAGCCGCCTACAATGAGCAGTTCTTC. Translated: CASSIGTAAYNEQFF.

The chain couples TRBV5-1 to TRBJ2-7; D unclear. Per germline, CDR1 SGHRS and CDR2 YFSETQ. The length of the CDR3 is 14 residues. Trimming removed 4 bases at V and 0 bases at J, with 11 bases between. The CDR3: CASSRSWNSYEQYF. The CDR3 bases are TGCGCCAGCAGCCGATCTTGGAACTCCTACGAGCAGTACTTC. The variable domain in full, completed from reference TRBV5-1 and TRBJ2-7, reads KAGVTQTPRYLIKTRGQQVTLSCSPISGHRSVSWYQQTPGQGLQFLFEYFSETQRNKGNFPGRFSGRQFSNSRSEMNVSTLELGDSALYLCASSRSWNSYEQYFGPGTRLTVT.

V is TRBV14 and J is TRBJ2-1; no clear D. Trimming stripped 3 bases from V and 4 bases from J, with 13 bases between. The CDR3 has 15 amino acids. Germline V CDR1 and CDR2: SGHDN, FVKESK. For the CDR3, the DNA is TGTGCCAGCAGCCATTCGCAGGCGGATTACAATGAGCAGTTCTTC. It translates to CASSHSQADYNEQFF.

The chain recombines TRBV9 with TRBJ2-7; 8 bases align to TRBD2. Germline V gene data show CDR1 as SGDLS and CDR2 as YYNGEE. J lost 5 bases, V lost 4 bases, and 14 bases had no gene match. The CDR3 is 16 residues long. The DNA of the CDR3 is TGTGCCAGCAGCCCGAAACTAGCGGTTCCCGCGGACGAGCAGTACTTC. Its protein product is CASSPKLAVPADEQYF.

This clone is a singleton in its sample. The chain couples TRBV18 to TRBJ2-5; D remains unclear. There are 15 residues in the CDR3. Trimming cost V 5 bases and J 1 base, with 14 bases left between them. Germline CDR1 KGHSH, CDR2 LQKENI. CDR3 loop: CASSVSAARQETQYF. In DNA, the CDR3 is TGTGCCAGCTCAGTGTCAGCTGCTCGCCAAGAGACCCAGTACTTC.

V usage is TRBV7-3 and J usage is TRBJ1-1; perhaps TRBD1 as D (5 bases). Trimming took 4 bases from V and 5 from J, leaving 14 bases between them. CDR3 length equals 14 residues. The germline gives CDR1 SGHTA, CDR2 FQGTGA. In DNA, the CDR3 is TGTGCCAGCAGCTCTCAGGGTCCGGAGACTGAAGCTTTCTTT. As protein: CASSSQGPETEAFF.

V is TRBV13 and J is TRBJ2-5; 7 nucleotides match TRBD1. From germline, CDR1 is PRHDT and CDR2 FYEKMQ (reference sequence). V dropped 3 bases and J dropped 1; count of bases not matched to a gene: 5. The CDR3 length is 15 residues. CDR3 bases: TGTGCCAGCAGCTTTCGGACAGGAGGCCAAGAGACCCAGTACTTC. Its translation: CASSFRTGGQETQYF.

This chain uses TRBV11-2 with TRBJ1-1, with TRBD1 as a possible D gene (5 bases). The CDR3 length is 13 residues. The V gene lost 1 base and the J gene lost 6 bases, with 9 bases spanning the gap. From germline, CDR1 is SGHAT and CDR2 FQNNGV. The CDR3, as DNA: TGTGCCAGCAGCTTAGCCCAGGGCCCTGAAGCTTTCTTT. Translating it yields CASSLAQGPEAFF.